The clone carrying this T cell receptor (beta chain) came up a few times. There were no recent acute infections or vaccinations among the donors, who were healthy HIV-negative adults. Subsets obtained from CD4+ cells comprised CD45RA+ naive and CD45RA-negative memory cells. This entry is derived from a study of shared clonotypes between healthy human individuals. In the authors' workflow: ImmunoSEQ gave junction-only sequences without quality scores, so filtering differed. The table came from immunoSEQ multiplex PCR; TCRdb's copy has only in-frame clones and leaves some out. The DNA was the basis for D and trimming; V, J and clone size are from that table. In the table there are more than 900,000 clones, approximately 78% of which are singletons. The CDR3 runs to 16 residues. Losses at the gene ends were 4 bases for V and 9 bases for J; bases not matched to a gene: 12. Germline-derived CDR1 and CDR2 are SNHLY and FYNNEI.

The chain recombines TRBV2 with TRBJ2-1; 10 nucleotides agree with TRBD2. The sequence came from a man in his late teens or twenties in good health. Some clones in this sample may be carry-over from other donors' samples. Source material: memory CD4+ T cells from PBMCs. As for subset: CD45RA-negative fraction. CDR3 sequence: CASSGGLAGARAEQFF. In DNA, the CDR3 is TGTGCCAGCAGTGGTGGGCTAGCGGGAGCGCGGGCTGAGCAGTTCTTC.